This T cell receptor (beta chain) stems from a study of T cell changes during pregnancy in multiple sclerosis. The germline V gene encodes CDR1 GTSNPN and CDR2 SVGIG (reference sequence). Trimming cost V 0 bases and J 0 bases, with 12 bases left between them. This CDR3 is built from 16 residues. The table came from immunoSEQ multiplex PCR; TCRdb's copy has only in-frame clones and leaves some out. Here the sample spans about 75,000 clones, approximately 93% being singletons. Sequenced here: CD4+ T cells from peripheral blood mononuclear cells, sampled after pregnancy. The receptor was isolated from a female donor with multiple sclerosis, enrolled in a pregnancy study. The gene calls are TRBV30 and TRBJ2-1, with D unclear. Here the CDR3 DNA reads TGTGCCTGGAGTGTAGGCCAAAGGAGCTCCTACAATGAGCAGTTCTTC. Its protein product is CAWSVGQRSSYNEQFF.